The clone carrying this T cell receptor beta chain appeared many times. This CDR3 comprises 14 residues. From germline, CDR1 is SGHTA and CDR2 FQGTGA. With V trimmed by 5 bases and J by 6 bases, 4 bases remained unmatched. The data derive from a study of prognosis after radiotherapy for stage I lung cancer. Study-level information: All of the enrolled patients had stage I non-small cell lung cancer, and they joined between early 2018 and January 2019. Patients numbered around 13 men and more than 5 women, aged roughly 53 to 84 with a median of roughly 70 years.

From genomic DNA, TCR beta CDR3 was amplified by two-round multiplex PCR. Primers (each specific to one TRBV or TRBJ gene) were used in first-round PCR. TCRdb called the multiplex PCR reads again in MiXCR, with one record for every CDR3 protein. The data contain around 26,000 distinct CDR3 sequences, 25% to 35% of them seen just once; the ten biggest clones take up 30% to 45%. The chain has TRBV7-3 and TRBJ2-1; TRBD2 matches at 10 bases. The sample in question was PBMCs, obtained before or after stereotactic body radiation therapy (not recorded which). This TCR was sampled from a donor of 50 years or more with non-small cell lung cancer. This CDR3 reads CASSPAGGRNEQFF. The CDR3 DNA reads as TGTGCCAGCAGCCCAGCGGGGGGGCGCAATGAGCAGTTCTTC.